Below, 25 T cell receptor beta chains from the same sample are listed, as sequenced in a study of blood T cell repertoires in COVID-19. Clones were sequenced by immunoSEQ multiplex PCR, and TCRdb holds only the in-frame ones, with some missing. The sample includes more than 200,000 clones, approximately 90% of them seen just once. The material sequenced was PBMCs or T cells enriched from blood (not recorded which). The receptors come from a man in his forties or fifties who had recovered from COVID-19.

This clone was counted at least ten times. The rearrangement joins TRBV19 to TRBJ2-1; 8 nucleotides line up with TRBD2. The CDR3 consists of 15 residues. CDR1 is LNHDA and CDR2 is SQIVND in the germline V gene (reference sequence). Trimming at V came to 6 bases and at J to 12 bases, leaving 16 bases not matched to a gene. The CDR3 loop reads CASRVGTRFNERQFF. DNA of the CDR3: TGTGCCAGTAGAGTCGGGACTAGATTCAATGAGCGGCAGTTCTTC.

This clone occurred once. For the CDR3, the DNA is TGTGCCAGCAGTTTATATAGGGGTCCCTACGAGCAGTACTTC. Protein: CASSLYRGPYEQYF. The rearrangement joins TRBV28 to TRBJ2-7, with D maybe TRBD1 (5 bases). This CDR3 contains 14 residues. CDR1 MDHEN and CDR2 SYDVKM come from the germline V gene. V dropped 1 base and J dropped 2 bases, with 9 bases sitting between them.

In DNA form, the CDR3 reads TGCAGCTTGGGGAACATCGGCCGGGGCACTGAAGCTTTCTTT. Translated, it gives CSLGNIGRGTEAFF. The rearrangement joins TRBV29-1 to TRBJ1-1; D remains unclear. V was clipped by 8 bases and J by 4 bases, with 20 bases between them. Germline lookup yields CDR1 SQVTM and CDR2 ANQGSEA. CDR3 length equals 14 residues.

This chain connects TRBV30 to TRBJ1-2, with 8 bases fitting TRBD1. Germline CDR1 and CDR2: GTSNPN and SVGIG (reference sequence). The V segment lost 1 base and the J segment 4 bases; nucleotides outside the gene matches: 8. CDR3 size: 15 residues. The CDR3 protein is CAWSDLGQASYGYTF. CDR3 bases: TGTGCCTGGAGTGACCTGGGACAGGCGTCCTATGGCTACACCTTC.

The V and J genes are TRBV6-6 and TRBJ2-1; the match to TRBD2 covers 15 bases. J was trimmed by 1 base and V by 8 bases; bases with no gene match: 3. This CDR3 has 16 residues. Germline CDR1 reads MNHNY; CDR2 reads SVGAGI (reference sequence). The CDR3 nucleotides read TGTGCCAGCGGACTAGCGGGAGGGCCTTCCTACAATGAGCAGTTCTTC. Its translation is CASGLAGGPSYNEQFF.

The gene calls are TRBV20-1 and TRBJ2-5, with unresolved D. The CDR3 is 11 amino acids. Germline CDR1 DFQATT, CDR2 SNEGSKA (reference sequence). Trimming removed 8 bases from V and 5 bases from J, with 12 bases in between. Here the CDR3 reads CSSLLSETQYF. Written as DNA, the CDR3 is TGCAGTTCCCTGCTTAGCGAGACCCAGTACTTC.

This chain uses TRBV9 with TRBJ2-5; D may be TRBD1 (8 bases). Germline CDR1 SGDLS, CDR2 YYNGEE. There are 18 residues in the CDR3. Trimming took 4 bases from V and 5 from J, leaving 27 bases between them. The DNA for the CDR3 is TGTGCCAGCAGCCCAGTAGCGGGTTTGACAGGGGTGGGTGAGACCCAGTACTTC. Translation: CASSPVAGLTGVGETQYF.

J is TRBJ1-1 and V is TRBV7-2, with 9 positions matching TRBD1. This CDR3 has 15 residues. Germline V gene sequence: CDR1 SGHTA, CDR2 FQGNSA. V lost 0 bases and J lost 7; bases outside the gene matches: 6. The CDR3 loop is CASSLAGTGQGEAFF. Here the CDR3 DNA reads TGTGCCAGCAGCTTAGCCGGGACAGGGCAGGGTGAAGCTTTCTTT.

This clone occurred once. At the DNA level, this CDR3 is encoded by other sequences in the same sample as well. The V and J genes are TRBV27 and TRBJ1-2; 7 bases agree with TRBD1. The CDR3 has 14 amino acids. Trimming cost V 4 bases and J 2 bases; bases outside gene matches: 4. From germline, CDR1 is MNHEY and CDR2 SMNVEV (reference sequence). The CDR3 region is CASSSDRANYGYTF. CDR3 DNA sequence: TGTGCCAGCAGTTCCGACAGGGCCAACTATGGCTACACCTTC.

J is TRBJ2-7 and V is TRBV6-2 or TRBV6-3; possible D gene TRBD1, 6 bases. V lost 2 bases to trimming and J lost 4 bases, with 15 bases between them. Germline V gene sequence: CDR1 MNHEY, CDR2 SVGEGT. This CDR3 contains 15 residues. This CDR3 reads CASSYDPDRTYEQYF. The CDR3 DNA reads TGTGCCAGCAGTTACGACCCCGACAGGACGTACGAGCAGTACTTC.

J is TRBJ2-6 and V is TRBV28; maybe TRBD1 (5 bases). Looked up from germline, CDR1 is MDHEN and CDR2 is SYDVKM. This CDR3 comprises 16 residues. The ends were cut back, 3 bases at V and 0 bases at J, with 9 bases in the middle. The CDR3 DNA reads TGTGCCAGCAGTTTGACAGAGCCCTCTGGGGCCAACGTCCTGACTTTC. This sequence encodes CASSLTEPSGANVLTF.

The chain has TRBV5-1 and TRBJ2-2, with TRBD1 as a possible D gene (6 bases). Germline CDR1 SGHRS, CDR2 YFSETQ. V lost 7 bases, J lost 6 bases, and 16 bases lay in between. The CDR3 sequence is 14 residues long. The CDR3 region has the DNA TGCGCCAGCGGACGGGCAGGGGCCCCCGGGGAGCTGTTTTTT. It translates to CASGRAGAPGELFF.

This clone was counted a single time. The CDR3 sequence: CASSITTGVGYEQYF. The CDR3 nucleotides are TGTGCCAGCAGCATCACGACAGGGGTGGGCTACGAGCAGTACTTC. This rearrangement joins TRBV7-8 to TRBJ2-7; TRBD1 agrees at 8 bases. Germline trimming cut 5 bases from V and 3 bases from J; bases unmatched to any gene: 9. The CDR3 extends over 15 amino acids. CDR1 SGHVS and CDR2 FQNEAQ come from the germline V gene.

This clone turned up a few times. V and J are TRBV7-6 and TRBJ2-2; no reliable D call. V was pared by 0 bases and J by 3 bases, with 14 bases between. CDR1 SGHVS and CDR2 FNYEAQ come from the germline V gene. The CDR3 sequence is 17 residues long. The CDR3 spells CASSLAGEVFDTGELFF. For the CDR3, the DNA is TGTGCCAGCAGCTTAGCTGGCGAGGTTTTCGACACCGGGGAGCTGTTTTTT.

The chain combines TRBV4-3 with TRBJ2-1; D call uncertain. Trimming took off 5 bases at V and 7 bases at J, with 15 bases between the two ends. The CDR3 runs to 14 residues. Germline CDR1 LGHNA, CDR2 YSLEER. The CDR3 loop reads CASSISIEDNEQFF. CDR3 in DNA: TGCGCCAGCAGCATCAGTATCGAGGATAATGAGCAGTTCTTC.

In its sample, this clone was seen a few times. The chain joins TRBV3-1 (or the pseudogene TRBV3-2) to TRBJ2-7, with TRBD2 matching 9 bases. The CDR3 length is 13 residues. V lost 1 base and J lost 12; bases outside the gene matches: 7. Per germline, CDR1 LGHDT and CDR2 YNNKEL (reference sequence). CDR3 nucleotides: TGTGCCAGCAGCCAAGGGGCTAGCGGGGTGAGGTACTTC. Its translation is CASSQGASGVRYF.

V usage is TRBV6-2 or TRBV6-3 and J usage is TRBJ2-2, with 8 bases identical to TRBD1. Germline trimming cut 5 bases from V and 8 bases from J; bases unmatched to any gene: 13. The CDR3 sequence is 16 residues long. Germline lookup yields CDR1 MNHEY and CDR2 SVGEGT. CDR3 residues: CASSPIGQGVLGELFF. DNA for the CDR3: TGTGCCAGCAGTCCCATCGGACAGGGTGTTTTGGGGGAGCTGTTTTTT.

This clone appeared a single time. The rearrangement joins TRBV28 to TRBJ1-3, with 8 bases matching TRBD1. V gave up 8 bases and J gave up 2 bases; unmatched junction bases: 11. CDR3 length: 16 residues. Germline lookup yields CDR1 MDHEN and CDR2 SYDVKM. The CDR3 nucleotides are TGTGCCAGCTGTGAGGGACAGGCTGGGGCTGGAAACACCATATATTTT. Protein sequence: CASCEGQAGAGNTIYF.

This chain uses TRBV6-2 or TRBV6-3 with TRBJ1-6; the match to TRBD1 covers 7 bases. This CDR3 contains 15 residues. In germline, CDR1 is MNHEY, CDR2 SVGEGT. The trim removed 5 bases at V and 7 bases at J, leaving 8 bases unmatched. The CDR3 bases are TGTGCCAGCAGTGGTGGACAGGCGGAAAATTCACCCCTCCACTTT. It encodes CASSGGQAENSPLHF.

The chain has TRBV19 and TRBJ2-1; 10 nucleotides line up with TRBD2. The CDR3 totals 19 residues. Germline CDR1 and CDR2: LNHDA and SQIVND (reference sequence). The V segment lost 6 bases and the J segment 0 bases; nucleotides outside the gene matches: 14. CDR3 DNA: TGTGCCAGTAGCGATAGGTGGCTAGCGGGAGTAGGCTCCTACAATGAGCAGTTCTTC. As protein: CASSDRWLAGVGSYNEQFF. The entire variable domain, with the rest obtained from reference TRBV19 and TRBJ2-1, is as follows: DGGITQSPKYLFRKEGQNVTLSCEQNLNHDAMYWYRQDPGQGLRLIYYSQIVNDFQKGDIAEGYSVSREKKESFPLTVTSAQKNPTAFYLCASSDRWLAGVGSYNEQFFGPGTRLTVL.

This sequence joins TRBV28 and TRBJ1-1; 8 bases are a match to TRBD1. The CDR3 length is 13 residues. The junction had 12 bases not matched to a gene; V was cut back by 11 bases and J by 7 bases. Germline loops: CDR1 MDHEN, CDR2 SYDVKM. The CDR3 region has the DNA TGTGCCGGTTCAGGCAGGGGGCTAGGTGAAGCTTTCTTT. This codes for CAGSGRGLGEAFF.

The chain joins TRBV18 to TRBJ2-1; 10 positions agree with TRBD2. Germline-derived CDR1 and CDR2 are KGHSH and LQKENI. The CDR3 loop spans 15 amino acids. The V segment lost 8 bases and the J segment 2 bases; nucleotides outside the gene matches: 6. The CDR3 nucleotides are TGTGCCAGCGGGGCTAGCGGGGGCCCCTACAATGAGCAGTTCTTC. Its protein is CASGASGGPYNEQFF.

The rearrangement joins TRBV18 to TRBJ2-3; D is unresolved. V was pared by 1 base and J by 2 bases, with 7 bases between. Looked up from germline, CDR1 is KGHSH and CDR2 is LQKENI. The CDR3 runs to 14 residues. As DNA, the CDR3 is TGTGCCAGCTCACCACGCCAGTTCACAGATACGCAGTATTTT. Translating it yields CASSPRQFTDTQYF.

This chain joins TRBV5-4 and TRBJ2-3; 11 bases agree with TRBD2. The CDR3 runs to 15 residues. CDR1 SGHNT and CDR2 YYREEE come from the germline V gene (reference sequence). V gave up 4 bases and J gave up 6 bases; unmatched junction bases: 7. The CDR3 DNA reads TGTGCCAGCAGCCCCGATAGCGGGGGGGCTGATACGCAGTATTTT. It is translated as CASSPDSGGADTQYF.

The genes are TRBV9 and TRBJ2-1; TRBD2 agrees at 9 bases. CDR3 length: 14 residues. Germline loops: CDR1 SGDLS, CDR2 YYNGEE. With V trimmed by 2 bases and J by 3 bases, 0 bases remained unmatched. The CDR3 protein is CASSVSGGYNEQFF. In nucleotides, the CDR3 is TGTGCCAGCAGCGTTAGCGGGGGCTACAATGAGCAGTTCTTC.